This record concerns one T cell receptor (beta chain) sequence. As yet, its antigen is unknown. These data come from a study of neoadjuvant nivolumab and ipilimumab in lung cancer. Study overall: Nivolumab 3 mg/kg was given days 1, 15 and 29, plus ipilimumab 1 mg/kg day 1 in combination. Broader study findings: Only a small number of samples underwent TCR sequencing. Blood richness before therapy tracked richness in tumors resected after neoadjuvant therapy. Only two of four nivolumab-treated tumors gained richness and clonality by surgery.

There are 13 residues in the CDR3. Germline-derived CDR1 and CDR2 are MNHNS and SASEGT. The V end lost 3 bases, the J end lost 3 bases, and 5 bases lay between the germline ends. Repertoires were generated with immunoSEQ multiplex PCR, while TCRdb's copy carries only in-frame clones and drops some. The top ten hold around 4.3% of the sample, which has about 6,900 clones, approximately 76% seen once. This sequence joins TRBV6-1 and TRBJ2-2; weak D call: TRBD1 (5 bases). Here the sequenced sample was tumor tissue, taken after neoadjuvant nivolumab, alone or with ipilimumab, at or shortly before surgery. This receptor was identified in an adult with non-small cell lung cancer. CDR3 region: CASSDRDTGELFF. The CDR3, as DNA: TGTGCCAGCAGTGACAGGGACACCGGGGAGCTGTTTTTT.